This T cell receptor (beta chain) was observed in a study of blood T cell repertoires in COVID-19. At the level of the study: In each case, the material was cDNA or gDNA derived from T cells, B-cell-depleted T cells, or PBMCs.

V lost 6 bases, J lost 5 bases, and 16 bases lay in between. The CDR3 extends over 14 amino acids. Germline CDR1 reads ENHRY; CDR2 reads SYGVKD. Per the study methods: It was from reference gene primer amplification that nucleated cell counts were estimated. The assay was immunoSEQ multiplex PCR, and TCRdb's table has in-frame clones only and misses some. V and J calls plus clone size are reproduced from that table; the DNA served to infer D and trimming. The sample holds 310,000 or so clones, 88% seen once. Source material: peripheral blood. This TCR derives from a woman younger than 45 with COVID-19, enrolled during active disease. This chain links TRBV10-3 with TRBJ2-5, with D possibly being TRBD1 (6 bases). The DNA of the CDR3 is TGTGCCATCAGCGACAGGACCCAGGGGGAGACCCAGTACTTC. Its protein is CAISDRTQGETQYF.